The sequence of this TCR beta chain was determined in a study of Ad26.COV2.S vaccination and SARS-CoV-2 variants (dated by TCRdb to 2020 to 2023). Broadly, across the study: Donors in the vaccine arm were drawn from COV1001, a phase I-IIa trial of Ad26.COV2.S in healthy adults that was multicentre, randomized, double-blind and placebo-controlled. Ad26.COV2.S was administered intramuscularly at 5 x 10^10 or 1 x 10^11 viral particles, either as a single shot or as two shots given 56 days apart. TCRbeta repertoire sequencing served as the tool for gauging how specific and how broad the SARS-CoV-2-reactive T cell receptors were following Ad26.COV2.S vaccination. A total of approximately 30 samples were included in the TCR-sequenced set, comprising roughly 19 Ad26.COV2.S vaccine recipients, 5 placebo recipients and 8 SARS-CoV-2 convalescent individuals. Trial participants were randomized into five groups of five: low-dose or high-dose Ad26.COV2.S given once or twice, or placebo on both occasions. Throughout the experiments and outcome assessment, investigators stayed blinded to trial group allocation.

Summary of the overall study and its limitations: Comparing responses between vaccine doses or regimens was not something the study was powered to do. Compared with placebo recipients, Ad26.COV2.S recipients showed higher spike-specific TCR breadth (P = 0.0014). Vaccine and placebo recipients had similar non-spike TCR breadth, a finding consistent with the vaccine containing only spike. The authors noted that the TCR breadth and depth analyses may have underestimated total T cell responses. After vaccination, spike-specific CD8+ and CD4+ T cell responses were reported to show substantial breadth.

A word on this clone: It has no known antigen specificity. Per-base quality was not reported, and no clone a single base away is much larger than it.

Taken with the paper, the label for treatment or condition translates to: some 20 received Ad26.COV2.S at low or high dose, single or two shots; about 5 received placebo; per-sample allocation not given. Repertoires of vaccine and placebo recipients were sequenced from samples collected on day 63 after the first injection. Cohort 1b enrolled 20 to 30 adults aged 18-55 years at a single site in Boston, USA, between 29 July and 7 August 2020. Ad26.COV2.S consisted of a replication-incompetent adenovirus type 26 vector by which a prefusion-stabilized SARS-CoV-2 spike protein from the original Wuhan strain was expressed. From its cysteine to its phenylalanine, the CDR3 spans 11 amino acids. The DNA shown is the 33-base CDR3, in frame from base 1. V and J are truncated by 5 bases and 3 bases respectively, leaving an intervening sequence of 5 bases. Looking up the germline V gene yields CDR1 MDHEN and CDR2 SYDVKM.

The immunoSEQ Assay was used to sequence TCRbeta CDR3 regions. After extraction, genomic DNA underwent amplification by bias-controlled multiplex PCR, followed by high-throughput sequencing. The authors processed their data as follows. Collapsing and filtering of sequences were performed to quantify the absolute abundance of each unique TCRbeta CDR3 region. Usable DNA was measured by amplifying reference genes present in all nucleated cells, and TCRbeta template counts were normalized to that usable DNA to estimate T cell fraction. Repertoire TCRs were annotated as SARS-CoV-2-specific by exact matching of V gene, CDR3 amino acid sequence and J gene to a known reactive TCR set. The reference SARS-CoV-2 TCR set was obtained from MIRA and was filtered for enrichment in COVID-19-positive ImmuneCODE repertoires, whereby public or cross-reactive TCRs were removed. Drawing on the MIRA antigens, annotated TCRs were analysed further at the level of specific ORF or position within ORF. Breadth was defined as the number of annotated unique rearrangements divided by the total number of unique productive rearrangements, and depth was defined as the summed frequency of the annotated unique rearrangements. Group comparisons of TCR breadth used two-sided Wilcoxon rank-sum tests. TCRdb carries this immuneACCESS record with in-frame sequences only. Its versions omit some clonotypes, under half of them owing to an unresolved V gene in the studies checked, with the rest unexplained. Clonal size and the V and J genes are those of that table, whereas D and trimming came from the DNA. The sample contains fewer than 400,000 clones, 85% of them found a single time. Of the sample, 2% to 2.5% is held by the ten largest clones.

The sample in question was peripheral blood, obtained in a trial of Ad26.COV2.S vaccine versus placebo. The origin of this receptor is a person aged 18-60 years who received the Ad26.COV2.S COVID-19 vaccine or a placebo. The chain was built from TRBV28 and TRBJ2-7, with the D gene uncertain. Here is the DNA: TGTGCCAGCAGTCAAAGCTACGAGCAGTACTTC. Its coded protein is CASSQSYEQYF. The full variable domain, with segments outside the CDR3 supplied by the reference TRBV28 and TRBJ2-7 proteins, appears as DVKVTQSSRYLVKRTGEKVFLECVQDMDHENMFWYRQDPGLGLRLIYFSYDVKMKEKGDIPEGYSVSREKKERFSLILESASTNQTSMYLCASSQSYEQYFGPGTRLTVT.